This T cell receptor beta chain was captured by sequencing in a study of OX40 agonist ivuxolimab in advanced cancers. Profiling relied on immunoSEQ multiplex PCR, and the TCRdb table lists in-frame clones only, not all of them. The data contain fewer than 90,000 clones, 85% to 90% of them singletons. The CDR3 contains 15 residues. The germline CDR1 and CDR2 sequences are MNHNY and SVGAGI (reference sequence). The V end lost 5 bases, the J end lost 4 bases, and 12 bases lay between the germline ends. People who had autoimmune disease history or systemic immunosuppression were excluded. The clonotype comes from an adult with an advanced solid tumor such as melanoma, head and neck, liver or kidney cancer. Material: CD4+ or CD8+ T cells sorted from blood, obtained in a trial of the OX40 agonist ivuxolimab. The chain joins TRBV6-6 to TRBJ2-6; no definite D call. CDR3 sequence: CASSHYSAGANVLTF. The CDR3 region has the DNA TGTGCCAGCAGTCACTACTCCGCCGGGGCCAACGTCCTGACTTTC.